The 20 T cell receptor beta chains reported below all come from one sample, sequenced in a study of T cell clonotyping in hematopoietic cell transplantation. Here immunoSEQ multiplex PCR was the method, and the copy in TCRdb shows in-frame clones only, minus some. The data show 10,000 to 15,000 clones, more than 90% seen once. This specimen consisted of PBMCs, obtained 100 days after allogeneic stem cell transplant. The source of these receptors is a female patient aged 50-60 years who had an allogeneic stem cell transplant from an unrelated donor, so the T cells may come from the graft donor. Some clones in this sample may be carry-over from other donors' samples.

The V and J genes are TRBV4-2 and TRBJ2-1, with D possibly being TRBD2 (6 bases). V was clipped by 3 bases and J by 5 bases, with 11 bases between them. The CDR3 has 14 residues. Germline V lookup: CDR1 LGHNA, CDR2 YNFKEQ. CDR3 nucleotides: TGTGCCAGCAGCCATAGTCCGGGGGACAATGAGCAGTTCTTC. Encoded protein: CASSHSPGDNEQFF.

This clone was detected only once. The CDR3 loop reads CASMIRGYEQYV. CDR3 nucleotide sequence: TGTGCCAGCATGATTAGGGGTTACGAGCAGTACGTC. J is TRBJ2-7 and V is TRBV28; D might be TRBD1 (5 bases). Trimming removed 7 bases at V and 4 bases at J, with 11 bases between. The CDR3 is 12 residues long. Germline V gives CDR1 MDHEN, CDR2 SYDVKM.

The chain combines TRBV7-3 with TRBJ2-1; TRBD2 matches 10 bases. The length of the CDR3 is 15 residues. The J segment lost 2 bases and the V segment lost 5 bases, leaving 3 bases of the junction unmatched. Germline-derived CDR1 and CDR2 are SGHTA and FQGTGA. The CDR3 DNA reads TGTGCCAGCAGCACCAGCGGGGGGGCCTACAATGAGCAGTTCTTC. Protein product: CASSTSGGAYNEQFF.

The rearrangement joins TRBV19 to TRBJ2-2, with D perhaps matching TRBD1 (5 bases). CDR1 is LNHDA and CDR2 is SQIVND in the germline V gene (reference sequence). V was trimmed by 5 bases and J by 6 bases, leaving 19 bases between them. CDR3 length equals 16 residues. In nucleotides, the CDR3 is TGTGCCAGTAGTGCCCGTGGGGCCGGCCCTGCCGGGGAGCTGTTTTTT. Translated, it gives CASSARGAGPAGELFF.

CDR3 protein: CASSPSTIGHNEQFF. Here the CDR3 DNA reads TGTGCCAGCAGCCCATCCACCATAGGCCACAATGAGCAGTTCTTC. The gene calls are TRBV5-6 and TRBJ2-1; D is uncertain. The CDR3 spans 15 residues. Germline CDR1 is SGHDT and CDR2 is YYEEEE. Trimming removed 4 bases at V and 5 bases at J, with 16 bases between.

This clone came up once. The rearrangement links TRBV28 to TRBJ1-3; D gene ambiguous. Germline CDR1 MDHEN, CDR2 SYDVKM. CDR3 size: 13 residues. V lost 8 bases and J lost 7, with 15 bases in between. CDR3 sequence: CASLPQGWNTIYF. Here the CDR3 DNA reads TGTGCCAGCCTACCCCAAGGTTGGAACACCATATATTTT.

The chain uses TRBV28 and TRBJ1-2; D may be TRBD1 (5 bases). V was trimmed by 7 bases and J by 3 bases, leaving 18 bases between them. CDR1 is MDHEN, CDR2 SYDVKM, per germline. The CDR3 extends over 15 amino acids. DNA of the CDR3: TGTGCCAGCATTGGAGGGACCCTAGGGTACTATGGCTACACCTTC. It is translated as CASIGGTLGYYGYTF.

This chain joins TRBV28 and TRBJ1-3; D is ambiguous. V was pared by 5 bases and J by 4 bases, with 18 bases between. Germline lookup yields CDR1 MDHEN and CDR2 SYDVKM. The CDR3 length is 16 residues. Here the CDR3 DNA reads TGTGCCAGCAGTCCCTCTAGCTCCTCGGCCGGAAACACCATATATTTT. Protein product: CASSPSSSSAGNTIYF.

The chain couples TRBV6-5 to TRBJ2-5, with D perhaps matching TRBD1 (6 bases). V was clipped by 4 bases and J by 5 bases, with 11 bases between them. Germline CDR1 is MNHEY and CDR2 is SVGAGI. The CDR3 contains 13 residues. Here the CDR3 reads CASSSTGWETQYF. Written as DNA, the CDR3 is TGTGCCAGCAGTTCCACAGGGTGGGAGACCCAGTACTTC.

V and J are TRBV29-1 and TRBJ1-4; 7 positions agree with TRBD1. In germline, CDR1 is SQVTM, CDR2 ANQGSEA. The CDR3 sequence is 11 residues long. CDR3 bases: TGCAAGAAGGGGGCAGGTGAAAAACTGTTTTTT. It codes for CKKGAGEKLFF.

The chain carries TRBV7-2 and TRBJ2-7, with D tentatively TRBD1 (5 bases). The CDR3 runs to 14 residues. Deletions cut 1 base from V and 5 bases from J, with 12 bases between. The V gene's germline CDR1 is SGHTA and CDR2 FQGNSA. The CDR3 is CASSLGGAPHEQYF. In DNA, the CDR3 is TGTGCCAGCAGCTTAGGTGGGGCCCCGCACGAGCAGTACTTC.

The V and J genes are TRBV7-8 and TRBJ2-3; D perhaps matches TRBD2 (5 bases). The germline V and J ends were trimmed by 5 bases and 2 bases, with 17 bases remaining between them. Per the germline V gene, CDR1 is SGHVS and CDR2 is FQNEAQ. The CDR3 covers 16 residues. The CDR3 coding sequence is TGTGCCAGCAGCATCCTAGGAAAGCGGCCCACAGATACGCAGTATTTT. As protein: CASSILGKRPTDTQYF.

This clone was seen once. The chain carries TRBV29-1 and TRBJ2-7, with D maybe TRBD1 (5 bases). The CDR3 contains 16 residues. Trimming pared 4 bases from V and 7 bases from J, leaving 26 bases between. Germline V gene sequence: CDR1 SQVTM, CDR2 ANQGSEA. The CDR3 DNA sequence: TGCAGCGTTGTAGATCTGACAGAAAACAGTCTGGTGGAGCAGTACTTC. It translates to CSVVDLTENSLVEQYF.

This chain links TRBV2 with TRBJ1-2; D is uncertain. Looked up from germline, CDR1 is SNHLY and CDR2 is FYNNEI. The length of the CDR3 is 16 residues. V was pared by 0 bases and J by 2 bases, with 13 bases between. CDR3: CASSEAWSPGNYGYTF. As DNA, the CDR3 is TGTGCCAGCAGTGAAGCTTGGTCACCCGGGAACTATGGCTACACCTTC.

The CDR3 region is CAISEGYQETQYF. As DNA, the CDR3 is TGTGCCATCAGTGAGGGGTACCAAGAGACCCAGTACTTC. The V and J genes are TRBV10-3 and TRBJ2-5, with D hard to call. This CDR3 has 13 residues. The V and J ends lost 2 bases and 0 bases respectively, with 4 bases between them. CDR1 is ENHRY and CDR2 is SYGVKD in the germline V gene.

The chain joins TRBV6-1 to TRBJ2-7; 8 bases are shared with TRBD1. CDR3 size: 14 residues. Germline assignment: CDR1 MNHNS and CDR2 SASEGT. The V segment lost 7 bases and the J segment 3 bases; nucleotides outside the gene matches: 8. This CDR3 is CASNGQGNGYEQYF. For the CDR3, the DNA is TGTGCCAGCAATGGACAGGGAAATGGCTACGAGCAGTACTTC.

The J gene is TRBJ1-5, the V gene TRBV28; 8 positions match TRBD1. CDR1 and CDR2 (germline): MDHEN, SYDVKM. V lost 6 bases and J lost 6; bases outside the gene matches: 7. CDR3 length: 14 residues. Here the CDR3 DNA reads TGTGCCAGCAGCTACCGGACAGGGCTTCAGCCCCAGCATTTT. This sequence encodes CASSYRTGLQPQHF.

This chain joins TRBV11-3 and TRBJ2-5; D gene unclear. V gave up 2 bases and J gave up 5 bases, with 9 bases separating them. The CDR3 sequence is 13 residues long. Germline assignment: CDR1 SGHNT and CDR2 YENEEA. For the CDR3, the DNA is TGTGCCAGCAGCTTAACCAGTTGGGAGACCCAGTACTTC. Translated: CASSLTSWETQYF.

The chain couples TRBV4-1 to TRBJ1-5; weak D call: TRBD1 (5 bases). The CDR3 loop spans 15 amino acids. Germline V gene lookup returns CDR1 MGHRA and CDR2 YSYEKL. V shed 0 bases and J shed 4 bases, with 10 bases lying between them. This CDR3 reads CASSQDWGENQPQHF. Written as DNA, the CDR3 is TGCGCCAGCAGCCAAGATTGGGGGGAGAATCAGCCCCAGCATTTT.

This clone was recorded once. This rearrangement joins TRBV19 to TRBJ1-1; unclear D gene. Looked up from germline, CDR1 is LNHDA and CDR2 is SQIVND (reference sequence). The CDR3 runs 14 residues. Trimming took 5 bases from V and 0 from J, leaving 10 bases between them. CDR3 nucleotide sequence: TGTGCCAGTAGTGGAGGGAGGATGAACACTGAAGCTTTCTTT. This encodes CASSGGRMNTEAFF.